The rows below give T cell receptor beta chains drawn from one sample of a study of response to subunit inactivated influenza vaccine. MiXCR, applied by TCRdb to the RT-PCR reads, yields one record per CDR3 protein. The sample contains about 620,000 distinct CDR3 sequences, about 11% of which appear only once. The same data also went into a second study, on T cells expressing NK-cell markers.

The specimen was PBMCs from blood, collected on the day of vaccination. The receptors derive from a man aged 45-65 years who received an inactivated influenza vaccine. Both conserved end residues are part of each CDR3. The order of the fields is clone size, D gene, J gene, V gene, CDR3 DNA, CDR3 protein. D genes are given only for firm matches. Where a row states a size, it is once, few, many or the class of an expanded clone; other rows omit it.

abundance: few; d_gene: TRBD2; j_gene: TRBJ2-7; v_gene: TRBV9; CDR3nt: TGTGCCAGCAGCGTAGCAGGGCTAGCGGAGACCTACGAGCAGTACTTC; CDR3aa: CASSVAGLAETYEQYF
abundance: -; d_gene: -; j_gene: TRBJ2-5; v_gene: TRBV6-5; CDR3nt: TGTGCCAGCAGTTATGGGGGCCAACAAGAGACCCAGTACTTC; CDR3aa: CASSYGGQQETQYF
abundance: -; d_gene: -; j_gene: TRBJ2-2; v_gene: TRBV6-2/TRBV6-3; CDR3nt: TGTGCCAGCGACCTACTTGGGGCGAACACCGGGGAGCTGTTTTTT; CDR3aa: CASDLLGANTGELFF
abundance: few; d_gene: -; j_gene: TRBJ2-5; v_gene: TRBV9; CDR3nt: TGTGCCAGCGGAGGAGGGGGGTTAAAAGAGACCCAGTACTTC; CDR3aa: CASGGGGLKETQYF
abundance: many; d_gene: -; j_gene: TRBJ2-5; v_gene: TRBV7-2; CDR3nt: TGTGCCAGCAGCTGGAGACTCGGTGTTGAGACCCAGTACTTC; CDR3aa: CASSWRLGVETQYF
abundance: few; d_gene: -; j_gene: TRBJ2-1; v_gene: TRBV7-9; CDR3nt: TGTGCCAGCAGCTTAGAGCCGGACAATGAGCAGTTCTTC; CDR3aa: CASSLEPDNEQFF
abundance: many; d_gene: -; j_gene: TRBJ1-4; v_gene: TRBV12-3/TRBV12-4; CDR3nt: TGTGCCAGCAGTTCTGCTGCAACTAATGAAAAACTGTTTTTT; CDR3aa: CASSSAATNEKLFF
abundance: few; d_gene: TRBD1; j_gene: TRBJ2-1; v_gene: TRBV29-1; CDR3nt: TGCAGCGTTCCCACAGGGGGCGATGAGCAGTTCTTC; CDR3aa: CSVPTGGDEQFF
abundance: many; d_gene: -; j_gene: TRBJ2-3; v_gene: TRBV5-1; CDR3nt: TGCGCCAGCATGAGAGGGCGGACAGATACGCAGTATTTT; CDR3aa: CASMRGRTDTQYF
abundance: -; d_gene: -; j_gene: TRBJ2-7; v_gene: TRBV11-2; CDR3nt: TGTGCCAGCAGCACCAGGAGCGGAAACTCCTACGAGCAGTACTTC; CDR3aa: CASSTRSGNSYEQYF
abundance: -; d_gene: -; j_gene: TRBJ2-7; v_gene: TRBV4-3; CDR3nt: TGCGCCAGCAGCCAAGTCTACTCAGGCGCCTACGAGCAGTACTTC; CDR3aa: CASSQVYSGAYEQYF
abundance: few; d_gene: -; j_gene: TRBJ1-3; v_gene: TRBV18; CDR3nt: TGTGCCAGCTCACAGAATCAGCGCTCTGGAAACACCATATATTTT; CDR3aa: CASSQNQRSGNTIYF
abundance: -; d_gene: -; j_gene: TRBJ1-1; v_gene: TRBV9; CDR3nt: TGTGCCAGCAGCCCCGGCGGAGGGCTGGGAACTGAAGCTTTCTTT; CDR3aa: CASSPGGGLGTEAFF
abundance: -; d_gene: TRBD2; j_gene: TRBJ2-1; v_gene: TRBV12-3/TRBV12-4; CDR3nt: TGTGCCAGCAGTCAATTTAGCGGGGGGGCCGCCAATGAGCAGTTCTTC; CDR3aa: CASSQFSGGAANEQFF
abundance: -; d_gene: TRBD2; j_gene: TRBJ2-5; v_gene: TRBV29-1; CDR3nt: TGCAGCAATAAACCGGGACTAGCGGGACCCAATGGAGAGACCCAGTACTTC; CDR3aa: CSNKPGLAGPNGETQYF
abundance: few; d_gene: TRBD1; j_gene: TRBJ2-1; v_gene: TRBV5-1; CDR3nt: TGCGCCAGCAGCTCCACCCCACAGGGGGGCTACAATGAGCAGTTCTTC; CDR3aa: CASSSTPQGGYNEQFF
abundance: -; d_gene: -; j_gene: TRBJ2-1; v_gene: TRBV5-1; CDR3nt: TGCGCCAGCAGCTCCGGGACTCCCCTCAATGAGCAGTTCTTC; CDR3aa: CASSSGTPLNEQFF
abundance: many; d_gene: -; j_gene: TRBJ2-7; v_gene: TRBV5-1; CDR3nt: TGCGCCAGCAGCTCGACTAGTAGTGCCCCAGTGCAGTACTTC; CDR3aa: CASSSTSSAPVQYF
abundance: few; d_gene: -; j_gene: TRBJ1-4; v_gene: TRBV12-3/TRBV12-4; CDR3nt: TGTGCCAGCTGCGGCAACCACAATGAAAAACTGTTTTTT; CDR3aa: CASCGNHNEKLFF
abundance: few; d_gene: -; j_gene: TRBJ2-5; v_gene: TRBV27; CDR3nt: TGTGCCAGCAGGCCACTAGCAGGAAAAGAGACCCAGTACTTC; CDR3aa: CASRPLAGKETQYF
abundance: few; d_gene: -; j_gene: TRBJ2-7; v_gene: TRBV5-1; CDR3nt: TGCGCCAGCAGCTTCGGGGCGGCATTCTACGAGCAGTACTTC; CDR3aa: CASSFGAAFYEQYF
abundance: few; d_gene: -; j_gene: TRBJ2-3; v_gene: TRBV12-3/TRBV12-4; CDR3nt: TGTGCCAGCAGTCTTAGCGTCGATACGCAGTATTTT; CDR3aa: CASSLSVDTQYF
abundance: few; d_gene: -; j_gene: TRBJ2-7; v_gene: TRBV2; CDR3nt: TGTGCCAGGGGGTCCGGGCGCGTCGAGCAGTACTTC; CDR3aa: CARGSGRVEQYF
abundance: few; d_gene: TRBD1; j_gene: TRBJ2-5; v_gene: TRBV28; CDR3nt: TGTGCCAGCAGTTTCCGTCCCGGGACAGGGCTAAAGCAAACCCAGTACTTC; CDR3aa: CASSFRPGTGLKQTQYF
abundance: -; d_gene: -; j_gene: TRBJ2-7; v_gene: TRBV12-3/TRBV12-4; CDR3nt: TGTGCCAGCAGCTTGGTCAGGACGACTGCCGAGCAGTACTTC; CDR3aa: CASSLVRTTAEQYF
abundance: -; d_gene: TRBD1; j_gene: TRBJ1-6; v_gene: TRBV20-1; CDR3nt: TGCAGTGCTAGAACTCCGGGACAGAAAAATTCACCCCTCCACTTT; CDR3aa: CSARTPGQKNSPLHF
abundance: -; d_gene: -; j_gene: TRBJ2-7; v_gene: TRBV6-2/TRBV6-3; CDR3nt: TGTGCCACTCGGGCCTTTATCTACGAGCAGTACTTC; CDR3aa: CATRAFIYEQYF
abundance: few; d_gene: -; j_gene: TRBJ2-1; v_gene: TRBV7-6; CDR3nt: TGTGCCAGCAGCCTTACAGGGTTCGATGAGCAGTTCTTC; CDR3aa: CASSLTGFDEQFF